Sequencing of this T cell receptor beta chain was carried out in a study of blood T cell repertoires in COVID-19. This CDR3 spans 17 amino acids. Trimming removed 0 bases at V and 5 bases at J, with 19 bases between. Germline CDR1 is KGHSH and CDR2 is LQKENI. Using immunoSEQ multiplex PCR, the repertoire was profiled, and TCRdb retains in-frame clones only, with some absent. The sample records fewer than 200,000 clones, around 83% being singletons. The TCR comes from a middle-aged man who had recovered from COVID-19. Sequences were obtained from PBMCs or T cells enriched from blood (not recorded which). The rearrangement joins TRBV18 to TRBJ2-5, with D possibly TRBD2 on 6 matching bases. The CDR3, as DNA: TGTGCCAGCTCACCACCGCTGGCGGGGTTAAATCGGGAGACCCAGTACTTC. Its translation is CASSPPLAGLNRETQYF.